This T cell receptor beta chain was identified during a study of blood T cell repertoires in COVID-19. Profiled with immunoSEQ multiplex PCR; TCRdb holds only in-frame clones, not every one. Of roughly 230,000 clones listed, around 82% are singletons. CDR3 length: 13 amino acids. Germline loops: CDR1 SGHRS, CDR2 YFSETQ. The germline V and J ends were trimmed by 2 bases and 9 bases, with 12 bases remaining between them. Sequenced material: peripheral blood. The origin of this receptor is a man aged 50 to 60 with active or convalescent COVID-19. The rearrangement joins TRBV5-1 to TRBJ2-1; no reliable D call. DNA for the CDR3: TGCGCCAGCAGCTTTAGAGAGTCGGGTGAGCAGTTCTTC. Translated: CASSFRESGEQFF.